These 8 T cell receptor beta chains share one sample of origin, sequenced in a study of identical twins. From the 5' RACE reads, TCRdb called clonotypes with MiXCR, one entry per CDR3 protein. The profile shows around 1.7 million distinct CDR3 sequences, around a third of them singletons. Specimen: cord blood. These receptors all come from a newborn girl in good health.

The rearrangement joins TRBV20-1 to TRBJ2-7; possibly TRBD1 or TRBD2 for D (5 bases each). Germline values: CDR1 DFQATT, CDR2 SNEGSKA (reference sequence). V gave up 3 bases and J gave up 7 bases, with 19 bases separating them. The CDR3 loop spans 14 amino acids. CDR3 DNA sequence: TGCAGTGCTAGTCGGGGCGTAGTAGAGGGGGAGCAGTACTTC. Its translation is CSASRGVVEGEQYF.

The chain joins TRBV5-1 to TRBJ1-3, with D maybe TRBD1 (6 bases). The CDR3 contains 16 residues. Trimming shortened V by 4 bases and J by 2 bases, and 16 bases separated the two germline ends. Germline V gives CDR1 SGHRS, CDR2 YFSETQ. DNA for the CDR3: TGCGCCAGCAGCAGACGTACAGGGAACCCTGGAAACACCATATATTTT. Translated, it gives CASSRRTGNPGNTIYF.

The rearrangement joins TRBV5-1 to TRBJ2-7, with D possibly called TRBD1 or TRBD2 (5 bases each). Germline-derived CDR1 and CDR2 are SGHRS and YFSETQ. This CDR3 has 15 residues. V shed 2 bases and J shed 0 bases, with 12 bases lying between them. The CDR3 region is CASSFVEGPSYEQYF. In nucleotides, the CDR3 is TGCGCCAGCAGCTTTGTAGAGGGACCCTCCTACGAGCAGTACTTC.

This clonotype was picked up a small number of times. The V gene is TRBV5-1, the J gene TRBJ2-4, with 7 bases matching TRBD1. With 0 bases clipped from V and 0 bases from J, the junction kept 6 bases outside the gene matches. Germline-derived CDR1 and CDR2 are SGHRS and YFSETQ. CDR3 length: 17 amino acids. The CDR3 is CASSLGTGELAKNIQYF. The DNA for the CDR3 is TGCGCCAGCAGCTTGGGGACAGGCGAACTAGCCAAAAACATTCAGTACTTC. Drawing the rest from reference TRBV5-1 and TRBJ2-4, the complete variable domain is KAGVTQTPRYLIKTRGQQVTLSCSPISGHRSVSWYQQTPGQGLQFLFEYFSETQRNKGNFPGRFSGRQFSNSRSEMNVSTLELGDSALYLCASSLGTGELAKNIQYFGAGTRLSVL.

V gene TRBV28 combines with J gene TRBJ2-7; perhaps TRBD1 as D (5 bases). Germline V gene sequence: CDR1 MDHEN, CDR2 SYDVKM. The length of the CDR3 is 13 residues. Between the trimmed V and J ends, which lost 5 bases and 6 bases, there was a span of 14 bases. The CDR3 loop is CASSTSRDSEQYF. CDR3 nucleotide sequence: TGTGCCAGCAGTACGTCCAGGGATTCCGAGCAGTACTTC.

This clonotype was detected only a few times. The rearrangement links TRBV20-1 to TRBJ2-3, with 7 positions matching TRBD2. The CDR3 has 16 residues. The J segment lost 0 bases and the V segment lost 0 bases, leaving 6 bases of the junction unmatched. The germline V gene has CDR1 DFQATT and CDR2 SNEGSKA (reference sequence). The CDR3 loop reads CSARDPTSASTDTQYF. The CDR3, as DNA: TGCAGTGCTAGAGATCCTACTAGCGCCAGCACAGATACGCAGTATTTT.

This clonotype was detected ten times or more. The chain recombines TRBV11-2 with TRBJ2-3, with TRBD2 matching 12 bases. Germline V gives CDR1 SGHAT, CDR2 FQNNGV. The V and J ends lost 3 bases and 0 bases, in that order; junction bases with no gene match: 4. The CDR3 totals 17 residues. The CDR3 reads CASSLGLAGLSTDTQYF. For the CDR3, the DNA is TGTGCCAGCAGCTTGGGACTAGCGGGCCTTAGCACAGATACGCAGTATTTT.

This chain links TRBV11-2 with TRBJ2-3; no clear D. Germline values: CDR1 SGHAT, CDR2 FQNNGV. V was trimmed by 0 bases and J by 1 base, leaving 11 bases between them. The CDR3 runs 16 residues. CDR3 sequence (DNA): TGTGCCAGCAGCTTAGACCACTTATCCCGCACAGATACGCAGTATTTT. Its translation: CASSLDHLSRTDTQYF.